This T cell receptor beta chain was sequenced for a study of T cell changes during pregnancy in multiple sclerosis. The protocol was immunoSEQ multiplex PCR, while the TCRdb copy is restricted to in-frame clones and leaves out a portion. The table shows roughly 55,000 clones, with approximately 92% occurring only once. Trimming pared 2 bases from V and 2 bases from J, leaving 10 bases between. Germline V gene lookup returns CDR1 SGHRS and CDR2 YFSETQ. The CDR3 length is 15 residues. The sample was CD4+ T cells from peripheral blood mononuclear cells, taken after pregnancy. The receptor's source is a female donor in good health, enrolled as a control in a pregnancy study. The V gene is TRBV5-1, the J gene TRBJ1-4; D is perhaps TRBD1 (6 bases). The CDR3 DNA reads TGCGCCAGCAGCTTCACAGGGACCACTAATGAAAAACTGTTTTTT. It specifies CASSFTGTTNEKLFF.